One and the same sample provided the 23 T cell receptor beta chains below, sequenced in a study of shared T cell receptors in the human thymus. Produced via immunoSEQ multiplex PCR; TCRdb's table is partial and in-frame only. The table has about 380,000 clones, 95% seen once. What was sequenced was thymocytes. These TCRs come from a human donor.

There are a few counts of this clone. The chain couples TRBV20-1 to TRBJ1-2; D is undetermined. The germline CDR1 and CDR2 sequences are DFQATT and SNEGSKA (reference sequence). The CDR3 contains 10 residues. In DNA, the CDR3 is TGCAGGGGAAACTACTATGGCTACACCTTC. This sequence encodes CRGNYYGYTF.

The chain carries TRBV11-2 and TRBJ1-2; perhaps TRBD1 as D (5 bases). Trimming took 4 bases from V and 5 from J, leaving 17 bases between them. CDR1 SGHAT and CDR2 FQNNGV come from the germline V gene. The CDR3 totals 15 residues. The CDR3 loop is CASSSPGTPGYGYTF. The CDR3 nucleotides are TGTGCCAGCAGCTCCCCAGGGACCCCTGGGTATGGCTACACCTTC. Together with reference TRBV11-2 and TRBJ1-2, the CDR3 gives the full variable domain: EAGVAQSPRYKIIEKRQSVAFWCNPISGHATLYWYQQILGQGPKLLIQFQNNGVVDDSQLPKDRFSAERLKGVDSTLKIQPAKLEDSAVYLCASSSPGTPGYGYTFGSGTRLTVV.

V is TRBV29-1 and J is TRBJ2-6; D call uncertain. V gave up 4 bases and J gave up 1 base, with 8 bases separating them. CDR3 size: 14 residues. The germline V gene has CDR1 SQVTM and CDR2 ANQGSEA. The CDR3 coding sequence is TGCAGCGTTGTGTTCCGATCTGGGGCCAACGTCCTGACTTTC. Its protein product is CSVVFRSGANVLTF.

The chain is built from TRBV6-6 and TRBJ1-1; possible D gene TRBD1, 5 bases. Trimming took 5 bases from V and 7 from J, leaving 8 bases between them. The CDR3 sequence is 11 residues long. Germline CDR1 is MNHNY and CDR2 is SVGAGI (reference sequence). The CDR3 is CASSVQGEAFF. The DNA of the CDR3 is TGTGCCAGCAGTGTCCAGGGTGAAGCTTTCTTT.

CDR3 sequence (DNA): TGTGCCAGCAGGGCCCGTTCGAACGAGCAGTTCTTC. Encoded protein: CASRARSNEQFF. This rearrangement joins TRBV25-1 to TRBJ2-1, with unresolved D. Germline loops: CDR1 MGHDK, CDR2 SYGVNS. Trimming cost V 6 bases and J 10 bases, with 13 bases left between them. This CDR3 is 12 amino acids long.

The CDR3: CAWSSGSTDTQYF. The CDR3 nucleotides read TGTGCCTGGAGTAGCGGGAGCACAGATACGCAGTATTTT. The chain couples TRBV30 to TRBJ2-3; possible D gene TRBD2, 6 bases. The V end lost 2 bases, the J end lost 0 bases, and 6 bases lay between the germline ends. The CDR3 has 13 residues. Germline CDR1 and CDR2: GTSNPN and SVGIG (reference sequence).

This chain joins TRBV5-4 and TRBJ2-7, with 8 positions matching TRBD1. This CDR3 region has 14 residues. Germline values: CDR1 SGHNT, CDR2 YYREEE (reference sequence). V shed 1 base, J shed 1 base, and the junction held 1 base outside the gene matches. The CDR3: CASSLWTGSYEQYF. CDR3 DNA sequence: TGTGCCAGCAGCTTGTGGACAGGGTCCTACGAGCAGTACTTC. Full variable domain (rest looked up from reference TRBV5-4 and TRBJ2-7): ETGVTQSPTHLIKTRGQQVTLRCSSQSGHNTVSWYQQALGQGPQFIFQYYREEENGRGNFPPRFSGLQFPNYSSELNVNALELDDSALYLCASSLWTGSYEQYFGPGTRLTVT.

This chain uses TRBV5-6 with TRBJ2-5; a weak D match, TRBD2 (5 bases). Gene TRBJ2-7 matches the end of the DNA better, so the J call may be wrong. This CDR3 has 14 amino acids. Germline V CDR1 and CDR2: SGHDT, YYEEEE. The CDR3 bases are TGTGCCAGCAGCGCCTACGGGGAAACCTACGAGCAGTACTTC. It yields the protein CASSAYGETYEQYF.

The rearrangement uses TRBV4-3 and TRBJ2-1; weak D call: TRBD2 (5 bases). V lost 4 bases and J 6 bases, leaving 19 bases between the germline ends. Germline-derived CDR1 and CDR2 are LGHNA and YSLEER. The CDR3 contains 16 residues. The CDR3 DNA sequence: TGCGCCAGCAGCCTTAGATACAACCATGAGGGCAATGAGCAGTTCTTC. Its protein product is CASSLRYNHEGNEQFF.

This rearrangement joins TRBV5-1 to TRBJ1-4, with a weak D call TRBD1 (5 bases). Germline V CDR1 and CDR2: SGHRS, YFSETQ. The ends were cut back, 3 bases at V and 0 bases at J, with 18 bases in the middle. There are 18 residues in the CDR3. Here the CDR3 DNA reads TGCGCCAGCAGCTCCACTGGGGCCCCGAGAGCAACTAATGAAAAACTGTTTTTT. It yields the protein CASSSTGAPRATNEKLFF.

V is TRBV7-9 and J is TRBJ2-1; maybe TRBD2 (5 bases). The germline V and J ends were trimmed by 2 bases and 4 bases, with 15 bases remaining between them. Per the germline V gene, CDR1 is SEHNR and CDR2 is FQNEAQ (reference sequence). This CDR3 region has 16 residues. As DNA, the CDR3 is TGTGCCAGCAGCTTAAACCCCGGACTTCCGTACAATGAGCAGTTCTTC. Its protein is CASSLNPGLPYNEQFF.

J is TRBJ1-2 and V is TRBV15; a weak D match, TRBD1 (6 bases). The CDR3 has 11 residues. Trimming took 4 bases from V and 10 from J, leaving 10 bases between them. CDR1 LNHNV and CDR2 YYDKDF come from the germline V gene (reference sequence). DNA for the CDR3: TGTGCCACCAGCATACAGGGTGACTACACCTTC. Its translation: CATSIQGDYTF. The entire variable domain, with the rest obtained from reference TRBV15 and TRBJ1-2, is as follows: DAMVIQNPRYQVTQFGKPVTLSCSQTLNHNVMYWYQQKSSQAPKLLFHYYDKDFNNEADTPDNFQSRRPNTSFCFLDIRSPGLGDTAMYLCATSIQGDYTFGSGTRLTVV.

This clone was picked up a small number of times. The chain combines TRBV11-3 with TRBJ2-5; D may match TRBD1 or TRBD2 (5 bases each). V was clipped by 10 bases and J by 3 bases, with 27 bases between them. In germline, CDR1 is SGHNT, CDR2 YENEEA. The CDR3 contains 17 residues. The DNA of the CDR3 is TGTGCCAATACGTTCGGGGTCGGGGCAGGCGAAGAAGAGACCCAGTACTTC. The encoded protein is CANTFGVGAGEEETQYF.

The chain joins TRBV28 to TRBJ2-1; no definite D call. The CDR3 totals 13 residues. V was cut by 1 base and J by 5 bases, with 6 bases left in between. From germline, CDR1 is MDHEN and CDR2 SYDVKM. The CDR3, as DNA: TGTGCCAGCAGTTTATTTCTGAACAATGAGCAGTTCTTC. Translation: CASSLFLNNEQFF.

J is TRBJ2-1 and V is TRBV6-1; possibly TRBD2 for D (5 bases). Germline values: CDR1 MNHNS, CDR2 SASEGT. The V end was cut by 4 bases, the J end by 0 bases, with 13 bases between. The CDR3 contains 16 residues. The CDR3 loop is CASSASQRSSYNEQFF. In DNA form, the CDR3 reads TGTGCCAGCAGTGCATCACAGCGGAGCTCCTACAATGAGCAGTTCTTC.

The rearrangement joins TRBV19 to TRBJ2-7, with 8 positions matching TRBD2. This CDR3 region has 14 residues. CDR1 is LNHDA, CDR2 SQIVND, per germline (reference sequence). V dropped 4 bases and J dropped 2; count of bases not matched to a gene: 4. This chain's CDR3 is CASSRLARTYEQYF. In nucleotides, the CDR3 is TGTGCCAGTAGTAGACTAGCGAGGACCTACGAGCAGTACTTC.

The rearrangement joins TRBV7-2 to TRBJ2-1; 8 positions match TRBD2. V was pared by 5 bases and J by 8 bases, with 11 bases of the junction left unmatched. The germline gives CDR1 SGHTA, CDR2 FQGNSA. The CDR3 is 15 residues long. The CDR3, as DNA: TGTGCCAGCAGCCTAACTAGCGGAGTGCGCCATGAGCAGTTCTTC. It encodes CASSLTSGVRHEQFF.

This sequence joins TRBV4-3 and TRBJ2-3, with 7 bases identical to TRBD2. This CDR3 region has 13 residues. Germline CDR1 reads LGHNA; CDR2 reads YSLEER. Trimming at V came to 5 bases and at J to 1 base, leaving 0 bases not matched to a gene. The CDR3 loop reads CASSAGGTDTQYF. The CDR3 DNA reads TGCGCCAGCAGCGCGGGAGGCACAGATACGCAGTATTTT.

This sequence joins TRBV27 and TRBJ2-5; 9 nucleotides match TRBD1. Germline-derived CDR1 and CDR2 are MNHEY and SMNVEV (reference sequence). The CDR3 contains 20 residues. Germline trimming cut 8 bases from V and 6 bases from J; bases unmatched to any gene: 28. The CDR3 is CASQPGQGPANLGIEQTQYF. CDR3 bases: TGTGCCAGCCAGCCGGGACAGGGTCCCGCCAACCTCGGGATAGAACAGACCCAGTACTTC.

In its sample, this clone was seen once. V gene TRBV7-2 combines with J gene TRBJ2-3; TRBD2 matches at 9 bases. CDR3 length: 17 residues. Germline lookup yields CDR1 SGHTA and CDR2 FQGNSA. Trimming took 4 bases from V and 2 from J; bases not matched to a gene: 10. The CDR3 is CASSSSRTSAYTDTQYF. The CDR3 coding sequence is TGTGCCAGCAGCTCCAGCCGGACTAGCGCCTACACAGATACGCAGTATTTT.

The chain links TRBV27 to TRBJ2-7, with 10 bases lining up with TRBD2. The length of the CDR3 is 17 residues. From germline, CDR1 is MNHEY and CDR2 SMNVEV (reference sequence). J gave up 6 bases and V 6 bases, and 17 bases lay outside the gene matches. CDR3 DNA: TGTGCCAGCAGCCGTCCTTTCGGTAGCGGGAGGCGTAGCGAGCAGTACTTC. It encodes CASSRPFGSGRRSEQYF.

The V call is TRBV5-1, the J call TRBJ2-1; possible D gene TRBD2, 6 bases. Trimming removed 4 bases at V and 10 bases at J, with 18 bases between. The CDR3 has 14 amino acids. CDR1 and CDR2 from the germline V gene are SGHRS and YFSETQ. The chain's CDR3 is CASSLLGLALEQFF. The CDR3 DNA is TGCGCCAGCAGCCTCCTGGGACTCGCATTGGAGCAGTTCTTC.

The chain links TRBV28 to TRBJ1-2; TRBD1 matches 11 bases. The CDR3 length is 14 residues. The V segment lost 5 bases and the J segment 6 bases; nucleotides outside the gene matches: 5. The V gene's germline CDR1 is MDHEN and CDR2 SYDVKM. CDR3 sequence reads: CASSLGTGGNGYTF. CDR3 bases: TGTGCCAGCAGTCTCGGGACAGGGGGTAATGGCTACACCTTC.